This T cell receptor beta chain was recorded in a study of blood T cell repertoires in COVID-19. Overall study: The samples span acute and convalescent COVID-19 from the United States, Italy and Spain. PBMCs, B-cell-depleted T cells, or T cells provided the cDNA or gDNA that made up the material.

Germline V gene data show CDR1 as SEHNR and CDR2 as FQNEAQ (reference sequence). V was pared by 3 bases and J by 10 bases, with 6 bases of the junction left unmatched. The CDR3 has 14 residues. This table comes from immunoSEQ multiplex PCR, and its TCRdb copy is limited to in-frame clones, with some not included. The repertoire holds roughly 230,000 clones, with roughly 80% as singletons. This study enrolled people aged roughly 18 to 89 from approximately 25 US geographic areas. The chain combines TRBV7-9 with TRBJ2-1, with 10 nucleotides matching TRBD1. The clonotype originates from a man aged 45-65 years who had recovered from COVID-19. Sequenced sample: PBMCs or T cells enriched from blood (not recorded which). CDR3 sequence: CASSLRGTGEEQFF. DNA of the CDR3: TGTGCCAGCAGCTTGAGGGGGACAGGGGAAGAGCAGTTCTTC. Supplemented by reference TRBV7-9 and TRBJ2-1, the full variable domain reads DTGVSQNPRHKITKRGQNVTFRCDPISEHNRLYWYRQTLGQGPEFLTYFQNEAQLEKSRLLSDRFSAERPKGSFSTLEIQRTEQGDSAMYLCASSLRGTGEEQFFGPGTRLTVL.